These 7 T cell receptor beta chains came from one sample sequenced in a study of stem cell transplantation in POMP-related autoinflammatory disease. Profiled with immunoSEQ multiplex PCR; TCRdb holds only in-frame clones, not every one. This sample carries some 65,000 clones, about nine tenths of them seen once, and the ten largest clones take 0.6% to 0.8%. This specimen was CD4+ T cells from PBMCs, taken after stem cell transplantation. Receptor source: a human patient with POMP-related autoinflammation and immune dysregulation (PRAID). Part of the T cell pool may stem from the graft donor.

CDR3 coding DNA: TGTGCCAGCAGGGACAGGGGGGAAAAACTGTTTTTT. It translates to CASRDRGEKLFF. The chain employs TRBV2 and TRBJ1-4; 10 bases match TRBD1. The germline CDR1 and CDR2 sequences are SNHLY and FYNNEI. The CDR3 spans 12 residues. V shed 6 bases, J shed 8 bases, and the junction held 0 bases outside the gene matches.

The rearrangement links TRBV28 to TRBJ1-2; the D gene is possibly TRBD1 (6 bases). V was cut by 5 bases and J by 1 base, with 11 bases left in between. CDR3 length: 14 residues. The germline V gene encodes CDR1 MDHEN and CDR2 SYDVKM. For the CDR3, the DNA is TGTGCCAGCAGTATATACAGGGATAACTATGGCTACACCTTC. Translating it yields CASSIYRDNYGYTF.

This chain uses TRBV9 with TRBJ2-7; D perhaps matches TRBD1 (5 bases). The germline V and J ends were trimmed by 0 bases and 0 bases, with 10 bases remaining between them. The CDR3 extends over 15 amino acids. The germline V gene has CDR1 SGDLS and CDR2 YYNGEE. The CDR3 DNA reads as TGTGCCAGCAGCGTAGGGGGCAACCCCTCCTACGAGCAGTACTTC. Its translation is CASSVGGNPSYEQYF.

This rearrangement joins TRBV5-8 to TRBJ2-5, with D perhaps matching TRBD1 (7 bases). The CDR3 totals 14 residues. Germline V gene lookup returns CDR1 SGHTS and CDR2 YDEGEE. The V end lost 4 bases, the J end lost 1 base, and 11 bases lay between the germline ends. The CDR3 DNA follows: TGTGCCAGCAGCGTCAGGGGGGCCCAAGAGACCCAGTACTTC. This codes for CASSVRGAQETQYF.

The count of this clone is one. The chain links TRBV18 to TRBJ1-5; D is ambiguous. Germline CDR1 reads KGHSH; CDR2 reads LQKENI. The CDR3 has 15 amino acids. Trimming took 5 bases from V and 5 from J, leaving 16 bases between them. CDR3 in DNA: TGTGCCAGCTCAATTCGGGTTTCCCGAGATCAGCCCCAGCATTTT. Amino acids: CASSIRVSRDQPQHF.

This chain uses TRBV7-2 with TRBJ1-6, with D possibly being TRBD1 (6 bases). Looked up from germline, CDR1 is SGHTA and CDR2 is FQGNSA. Deletions cut 10 bases from V and 0 bases from J, with 10 bases between. The CDR3 is 14 amino acids. CDR3 bases: TGTGCCATCCTGACAGGCTCCTATAATTCACCCCTCCACTTT. Translation gives CAILTGSYNSPLHF.

This rearrangement joins TRBV10-3 to TRBJ2-7; D gene uncertain. V was trimmed by 2 bases and J by 0 bases, leaving 8 bases between them. CDR3 size: 14 residues. Germline loops: CDR1 ENHRY, CDR2 SYGVKD. CDR3 sequence: CAISEGLSSYEQYF. The CDR3 DNA is TGTGCCATCAGTGAGGGGCTAAGCTCCTACGAGCAGTACTTC.